This T cell receptor (beta chain) was documented in a study of Graves' ophthalmopathy and Graves' hyperthyroidism. This clonotype has a count of ten or more. The antigen is undetermined. As the template, RNA transcripts were used to amplify TCR beta CDR3 regions. HTBI primers primed a first-round RT-PCR, and a second-round multiplex PCR followed. Each CDR3 protein is one row after TCRdb ran MiXCR on the multiplex PCR reads. Among hundreds of thousands of distinct CDR3 sequences listed, 35% to 50% were seen once. Between the trimmed V and J ends, which lost 9 bases and 1 base, there was a span of 9 bases. CDR3 size: 13 residues. What supplied the PBMCs was roughly 11 ml of fresh peripheral blood. Study results and limitations: Ophthalmopathy progression prediction by the model yielded a sensitivity of 60% to 71% and a specificity of 72.22%.

The sample taken for sequencing was peripheral blood. The receptor was derived from an adult man with Graves' ophthalmopathy. J is TRBJ2-2 and V is TRBV12-3 or TRBV12-4; tentatively, D is TRBD1 (6 bases). The CDR3: CASLTGNTGELFF. DNA of the CDR3: TGTGCCAGTTTGACAGGGAACACCGGGGAGCTGTTTTTT.